Presented here are 14 T cell receptor beta chains from one specimen sequenced in a study of a mutant IDH1 vaccine in newly diagnosed glioma. These receptors are not linked to any known antigen. Produced via immunoSEQ multiplex PCR; TCRdb's table is partial and in-frame only. The data contain under 65,000 clones, 80% of them seen just once; the ten biggest clones take up 5.5% to 7%. This sample's time point: week 11, during vaccination. A 20-mer mutant IDH1 peptide at 300 ug was injected subcutaneously with topical imiquimod. The sample here was PBMCs, taken from a glioma patient whose treatment included an IDH1 peptide vaccine. The receptor source for this set is a man aged 45-65 years with glioma.

As concerns this clone: The sample holds other DNA sequences that translate to the same CDR3. This chain joins TRBV19 and TRBJ2-2; 7 bases are shared with TRBD2. This CDR3 contains 14 residues. The germline V gene has CDR1 LNHDA and CDR2 SQIVND (reference sequence). V lost 6 bases, J lost 4 bases, and 5 bases stayed unmatched. CDR3 sequence reads: CASSPGLSTGELFF. CDR3 nucleotides: TGTGCCAGTAGCCCGGGACTATCCACCGGGGAGCTGTTTTTT.

V and J are TRBV7-9 and TRBJ2-6; tentatively, D is TRBD2 (6 bases). Trimming left V 0 bases short and J 0 bases short, with 9 bases between. This CDR3 is built from 17 residues. CDR1 SEHNR and CDR2 FQNEAQ come from the germline V gene (reference sequence). The CDR3 sequence is CASSLAGTLSGANVLTF. The CDR3 region has the DNA TGTGCCAGCAGCTTAGCCGGGACTCTCTCTGGGGCCAACGTCCTGACTTTC.

The V gene is TRBV4-3, the J gene TRBJ1-6; D unclear. Trimming took 2 bases from V and 8 from J, leaving 4 bases between them. Germline V gene lookup returns CDR1 LGHNA and CDR2 YSLEER. The CDR3 is 12 residues long. CDR3 DNA: TGCGCCAGCAGCCAACTGGATTCACCCCTCCACTTT. This codes for CASSQLDSPLHF.

The rearrangement joins TRBV10-3 to TRBJ1-1; perhaps TRBD1 as D (5 bases). This CDR3 has 15 residues. The V gene's germline CDR1 is ENHRY and CDR2 SYGVKD. V gave up 3 bases and J gave up 0 bases, with 11 bases separating them. The CDR3 reads CAISDPTEMNTEAFF. The CDR3 DNA is TGTGCCATCAGTGACCCGACAGAGATGAACACTGAAGCTTTCTTT.

The V call is TRBV6-5, the J call TRBJ2-7, with a tentative D call TRBD1 (5 bases). This CDR3 is built from 12 residues. The ends were cut back, 6 bases at V and 4 bases at J, with 10 bases in the middle. Germline assignment: CDR1 MNHEY and CDR2 SVGAGI. The CDR3 DNA is TGTGCCAGCAGCCCGGACACGTACGAGCAGTACTTC. Translation gives CASSPDTYEQYF.

The V call is TRBV14, the J call TRBJ2-4; perhaps TRBD2 as D (5 bases). CDR1 and CDR2 (germline): SGHDN, FVKESK. The CDR3 runs to 16 residues. Trimming stripped 4 bases from V and 8 bases from J, with 21 bases between. Here the CDR3 DNA reads TGTGCCAGCAGCCGATCGGACTTTTTCGGATCGGACATTCAGTACTTC. Its protein is CASSRSDFFGSDIQYF.

The gene calls are TRBV28 and TRBJ2-3, with TRBD2 matching over 8 bases. The CDR3 is 15 amino acids. V lost 6 bases and J lost 3; bases outside the gene matches: 8. CDR1 and CDR2 (germline): MDHEN, SYDVKM. CDR3 in amino acids: CASRVSGGPTDTQYF. In DNA, the CDR3 is TGTGCCAGCAGGGTTTCGGGAGGGCCGACAGATACGCAGTATTTT. The whole variable domain, remainder taken from reference TRBV28 and TRBJ2-3, is DVKVTQSSRYLVKRTGEKVFLECVQDMDHENMFWYRQDPGLGLRLIYFSYDVKMKEKGDIPEGYSVSREKKERFSLILESASTNQTSMYLCASRVSGGPTDTQYFGPGTRLTVL.

This chain links TRBV6-6 with TRBJ2-5; the D is unclear. Trimming stripped 7 bases from V and 0 bases from J, with 12 bases between. Germline CDR1 reads MNHNY; CDR2 reads SVGAGI (reference sequence). The CDR3 runs 14 residues. The CDR3 DNA follows: TGTGCCAGCAAGAGGACCCTGTACCAAGAGACCCAGTACTTC. Protein sequence: CASKRTLYQETQYF.

The genes are TRBV6-5 and TRBJ1-2; possibly TRBD1 for D (6 bases). Germline-derived CDR1 and CDR2 are MNHEY and SVGAGI. The CDR3 is 14 residues long. V was clipped by 2 bases and J by 3 bases, with 10 bases between them. CDR3 sequence: CASSYARTDYGYTF. For the CDR3, the DNA is TGTGCCAGCAGTTACGCCAGGACAGACTATGGCTACACCTTC.

The DNA of the CDR3 is TGTGCCAGCAGTGAATCGACAATGACAGGGGCTGAAGCTTTCTTT. This sequence encodes CASSESTMTGAEAFF. The chain carries TRBV2 and TRBJ1-1, with 8 nucleotides matching TRBD1. V was clipped by 2 bases and J by 6 bases; unmatched bases: 8. This CDR3 is built from 15 residues. CDR1 and CDR2 from the germline V gene are SNHLY and FYNNEI.

The CDR3 loop is CASSSGQANTDTQYF. The DNA for the CDR3 is TGTGCCAGCAGCTCAGGACAGGCGAACACAGATACGCAGTATTTT. This chain joins TRBV7-2 and TRBJ2-3, with 7 bases lining up with TRBD1. Trimming at V came to 4 bases and at J to 2 bases, leaving 6 bases not matched to a gene. Germline CDR1 and CDR2: SGHTA and FQGNSA. This CDR3 contains 15 residues.

The chain joins TRBV28 to TRBJ2-2, with D unclear. The V gene lost 10 bases and the J gene lost 7 bases, with 16 bases spanning the gap. The CDR3 covers 13 residues. CDR1 MDHEN and CDR2 SYDVKM come from the germline V gene. CDR3 in amino acids: CATRTGTGGELFF. CDR3 nucleotides: TGTGCCACCCGGACGGGCACTGGCGGGGAGCTGTTTTTT.

J is TRBJ1-2 and V is TRBV28; 8 bases map to TRBD1. Germline V gene sequence: CDR1 MDHEN, CDR2 SYDVKM. The length of the CDR3 is 17 residues. Germline trimming cut 4 bases from V and 4 bases from J; bases unmatched to any gene: 14. The CDR3 is CASSSLFHWTGSYGYTF. As DNA, the CDR3 is TGTGCCAGCAGTTCCCTATTTCATTGGACAGGGTCCTATGGCTACACCTTC.

This clone was counted between two and nine times. V usage is TRBV14 and J usage is TRBJ1-1; D call uncertain. The V gene's germline CDR1 is SGHDN and CDR2 FVKESK. Trimming took off 2 bases at V and 3 bases at J, with 7 bases between the two ends. The CDR3 runs to 13 residues. The CDR3 DNA reads TGTGCCAGCAGCCAACTCGTGGACACTGAAGCTTTCTTT. It encodes CASSQLVDTEAFF.